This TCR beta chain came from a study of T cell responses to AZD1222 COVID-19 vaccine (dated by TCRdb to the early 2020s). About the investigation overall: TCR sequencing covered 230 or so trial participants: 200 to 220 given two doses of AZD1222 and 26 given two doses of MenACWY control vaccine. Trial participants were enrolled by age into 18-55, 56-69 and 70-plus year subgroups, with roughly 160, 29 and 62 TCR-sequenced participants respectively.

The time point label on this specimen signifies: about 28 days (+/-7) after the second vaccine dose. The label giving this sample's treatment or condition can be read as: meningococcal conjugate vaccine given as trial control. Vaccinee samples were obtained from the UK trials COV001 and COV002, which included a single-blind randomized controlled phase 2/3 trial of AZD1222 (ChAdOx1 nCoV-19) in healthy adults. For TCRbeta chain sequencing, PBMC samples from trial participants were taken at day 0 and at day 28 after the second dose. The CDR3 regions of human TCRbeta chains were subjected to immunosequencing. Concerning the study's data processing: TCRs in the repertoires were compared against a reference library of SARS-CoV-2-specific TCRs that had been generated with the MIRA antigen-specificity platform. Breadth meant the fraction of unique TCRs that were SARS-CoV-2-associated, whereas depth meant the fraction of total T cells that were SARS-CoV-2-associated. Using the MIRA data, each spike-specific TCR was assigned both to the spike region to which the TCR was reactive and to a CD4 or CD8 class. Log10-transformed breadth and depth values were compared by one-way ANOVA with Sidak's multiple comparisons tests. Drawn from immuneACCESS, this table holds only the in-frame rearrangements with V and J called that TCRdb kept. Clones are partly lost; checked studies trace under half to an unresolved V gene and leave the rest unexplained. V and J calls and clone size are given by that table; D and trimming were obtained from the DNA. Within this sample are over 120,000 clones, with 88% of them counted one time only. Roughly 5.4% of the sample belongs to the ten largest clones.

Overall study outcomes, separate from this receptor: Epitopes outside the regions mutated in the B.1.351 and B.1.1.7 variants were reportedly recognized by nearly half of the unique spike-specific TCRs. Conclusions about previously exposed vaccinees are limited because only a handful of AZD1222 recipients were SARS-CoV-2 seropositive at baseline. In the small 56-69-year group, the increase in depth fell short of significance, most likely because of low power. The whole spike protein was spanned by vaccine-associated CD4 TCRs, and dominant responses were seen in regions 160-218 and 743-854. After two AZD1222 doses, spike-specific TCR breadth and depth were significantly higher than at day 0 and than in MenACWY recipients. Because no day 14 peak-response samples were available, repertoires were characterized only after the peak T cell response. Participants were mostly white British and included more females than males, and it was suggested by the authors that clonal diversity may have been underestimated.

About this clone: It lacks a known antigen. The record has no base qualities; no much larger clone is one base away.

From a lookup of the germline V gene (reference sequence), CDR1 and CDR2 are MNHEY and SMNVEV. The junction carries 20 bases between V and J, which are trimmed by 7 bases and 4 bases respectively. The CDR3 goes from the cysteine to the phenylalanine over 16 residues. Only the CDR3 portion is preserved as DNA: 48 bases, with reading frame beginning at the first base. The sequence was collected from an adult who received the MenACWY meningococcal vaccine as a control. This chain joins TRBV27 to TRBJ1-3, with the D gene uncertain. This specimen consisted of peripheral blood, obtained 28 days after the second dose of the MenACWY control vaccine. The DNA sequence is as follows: TGTGCCAGCACCGCCCGGGGTATGGGTTGGGGAAACACCATATATTTT. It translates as CASTARGMGWGNTIYF.